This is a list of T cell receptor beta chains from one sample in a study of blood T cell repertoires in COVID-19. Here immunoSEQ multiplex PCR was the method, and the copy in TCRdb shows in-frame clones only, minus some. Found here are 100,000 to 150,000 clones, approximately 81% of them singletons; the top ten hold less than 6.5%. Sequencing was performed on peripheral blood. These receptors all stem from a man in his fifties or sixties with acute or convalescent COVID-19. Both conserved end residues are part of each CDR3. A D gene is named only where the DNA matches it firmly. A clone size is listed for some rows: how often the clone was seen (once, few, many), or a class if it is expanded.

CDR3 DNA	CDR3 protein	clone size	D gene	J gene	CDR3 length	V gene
TGTGCCAGCAGCTCTGGACAGGGGAGGGCCGGGGAGCTGTTTTTT	CASSSGQGRAGELFF	.	TRBD1	TRBJ2-2	15	TRBV5-6
TGTGCCAGCAGCTTATCGGTGAACACTGAAGCTTTCTTT	CASSLSVNTEAFF	.	.	TRBJ1-1	13	TRBV11-2
TGTGCCAGTAGCACAGGGGGGGGCGGAGGACAGCCCCAGCATTTT	CASSTGGGGGQPQHF	.	TRBD1	TRBJ1-5	15	TRBV19
TGTGCCAGCTCCCTCAGGGGTGTTGGGAATGGCTACACCTTC	CASSLRGVGNGYTF	.	.	TRBJ1-2	14	TRBV6-5
TGCAGTGCTAGCCGTGACTATGGCTACACCTTC	CSASRDYGYTF	few	.	TRBJ1-2	11	TRBV20-1
TGTGCCAGCAGTGAAAGAAGACAGGGGAGCTCTGGGGCCAACGTCCTGACTTTC	CASSERRQGSSGANVLTF	.	TRBD1	TRBJ2-6	18	TRBV6-1
TGTGCCAGTAGTATGTACGGGACAGCGACTTCACGGCGGGAGACCCAGTACTTC	CASSMYGTATSRRETQYF	.	TRBD1	TRBJ2-5	18	TRBV19
TGTGCCAGTAGTATAGATTCTGGGCCCAGGCAGCCCCAGCATTTT	CASSIDSGPRQPQHF	.	.	TRBJ1-5	15	TRBV19
TGTGCCAGCAGAAACAGGGGCAACGAGCAGTTCTTC	CASRNRGNEQFF	few	TRBD1	TRBJ2-1	12	TRBV11-1
TGCGCCAGCAGCCGTGACGGACAGGGGGCTGGTGAGCAGTACTTC	CASSRDGQGAGEQYF	.	TRBD1	TRBJ2-7	15	TRBV5-1
TGCGCCAGCAGTGTGGGAGGCAATCAGCCCCAGCATTTT	CASSVGGNQPQHF	.	.	TRBJ1-5	13	TRBV23-1
TGTGCCAGCAGCGTTTCGGGGGGTGCCTATGGCTACACCTTC	CASSVSGGAYGYTF	.	.	TRBJ1-2	14	TRBV9
TGTGCCAGCAGCTCGGCAACTAGTGTTGAGCAGTTCTTC	CASSSATSVEQFF	.	.	TRBJ2-1	13	TRBV11-3
TGTGCCAGTAGTATCCCGACAGGGAACTATGGCTACACCTTC	CASSIPTGNYGYTF	.	TRBD1	TRBJ1-2	14	TRBV19
TGTGCCAGCACCTCGGGACTAGCGGCCTACTTGAGCTCCTACAATGAGCAGTTCTTC	CASTSGLAAYLSSYNEQFF	.	TRBD2	TRBJ2-1	19	TRBV28
TGTGCCAGCAGTCCCGGACACGCCTATGGCTACACCTTC	CASSPGHAYGYTF	.	.	TRBJ1-2	13	TRBV6-5
TGCGCCAGCAGCTTATTAACTAGCGGGACTGTGGATACGCAGTATTTT	CASSLLTSGTVDTQYF	once	TRBD2	TRBJ2-3	16	TRBV5-1
TGTGCCAGCAGTGAATTAACGGGGGGCTACACCTTC	CASSELTGGYTF	.	.	TRBJ1-2	12	TRBV25-1
TGTGCCTGGGGGAGAGGTGCGGAAAATTACAATGAGCAGTTCTTC	CAWGRGAENYNEQFF	.	.	TRBJ2-1	15	TRBV30
TGTGCCACCAGTTCCGCCGGAGCGCCTCGCACAGATACGCAGTATTTT	CATSSAGAPRTDTQYF	.	.	TRBJ2-3	16	TRBV24-1
TGTGCCAGCAGCTCCCGGGGACTAGCCAGTGAGCAGTTCTTC	CASSSRGLASEQFF	.	TRBD2	TRBJ2-1	14	TRBV9
TGTGCCAGCAGGGAAGGGACAGTCAATGAAAAACTGTTTTTT	CASREGTVNEKLFF	.	TRBD1	TRBJ1-4	14	TRBV7-9
TGCAGCGTTGGAGAATTCCGGGACAGCGTTAATCAGCCCCAGCATTTT	CSVGEFRDSVNQPQHF	few	TRBD1	TRBJ1-5	16	TRBV29-1
TGTGCCAGCAGCCAAGATCATGCAGGGGGTTCCTACAATGAGCAGTTCTTC	CASSQDHAGGSYNEQFF	.	TRBD1	TRBJ2-1	17	TRBV14
TGTGCCAGCAGTAAGGACAGAGCCATGAACACTGAAGCTTTCTTT	CASSKDRAMNTEAFF	.	.	TRBJ1-1	15	TRBV6-5
TGTGCCAGCAGCGCCAGGGACAGGGGCGGAGATGGCTACACCTTC	CASSARDRGGDGYTF	.	TRBD1	TRBJ1-2	15	TRBV9
TGTGCCAGCAGACCCACAGGGGTGGGATATGGCTACACCTTC	CASRPTGVGYGYTF	.	TRBD1	TRBJ1-2	14	TRBV27
TGTGCCAGCAGCCGCCGACGCGGTAATACGGAGACCCAGTACTTC	CASSRRRGNTETQYF	few	.	TRBJ2-5	15	TRBV6-2/TRBV6-3
TGTGCCAGCAGCTTAAGTGGGCTGACAGATACGCAGTATTTT	CASSLSGLTDTQYF	.	.	TRBJ2-3	14	TRBV7-2
TGTGCCAGCAGTCCCTACTACTACGAGCAGTACTTC	CASSPYYYEQYF	.	.	TRBJ2-7	12	TRBV12-3/TRBV12-4
TGTGCCAGCAGCCTTTGGGGGCGTGAAGAGACCCAGTACTTC	CASSLWGREETQYF	.	.	TRBJ2-5	14	TRBV5-6
TGTGCCAGCAGCCCTGGGACAGGGATTAACTATGGCTACACCTTC	CASSPGTGINYGYTF	few	TRBD1	TRBJ1-2	15	TRBV3-1/TRBV3-2
TGTGCCAGCAGTTCCCCGACTAGCGGGATCGGTGAGCAGTACTTC	CASSSPTSGIGEQYF	few	TRBD2	TRBJ2-7	15	TRBV6-5
TGTGCCAGCACCCTCTCGACAGGGCTGGGCTACACCTTC	CASTLSTGLGYTF	.	TRBD1	TRBJ1-2	13	TRBV6-5
TGTGCCAGCCGGATAGCGGGGGGGACCTACAATGAGCAGTTCTTC	CASRIAGGTYNEQFF	.	TRBD2	TRBJ2-1	15	TRBV6-5
TGTGCCAGCAGCCAACTCCTCGAGAACACCATATATTTT	CASSQLLENTIYF	few	.	TRBJ1-3	13	TRBV6-5
TGTGCCAGTAGTCCGGTGGACAGGGGAGATAATCAGCCCCAGCATTTT	CASSPVDRGDNQPQHF	.	TRBD1	TRBJ1-5	16	TRBV19
TGTGCCATCAGGGGACTCCAATCTAGGGAGCAGTACTTC	CAIRGLQSREQYF	.	.	TRBJ2-7	13	TRBV10-3
TGTGCCACCAGCAGAGACAGGGGGTTCGAGACCCAGTACTTC	CATSRDRGFETQYF	once	TRBD1	TRBJ2-5	14	TRBV15